This TCR beta chain was captured in a study of blood T cells in healthy people across ages. Findings and limits, study-wide: The CMV status of each donor remained undetermined, and this could have confounded shifts in expanded clonotypes.

The CDR3 runs 19 residues. Germline assignment: CDR1 MGHDK and CDR2 SYGVNS. The V and J ends lost 0 bases and 0 bases, in that order; junction bases with no gene match: 11. Together with a sample-barcoded 5' primer, a J-beta primer mix was included in a second PCR lasting about 7 to 12 cycles. TCRdb analysed the 5' RACE reads with MiXCR anew, one entry per CDR3 protein. The sample lists about 680,000 distinct CDR3 sequences, roughly 50% occurring once. Of note for this clonotype: What it binds is unknown.

The chain carries TRBV25-1 and TRBJ2-7; 10 bases map to TRBD2. What was sequenced was blood. This TCR was sampled from a woman aged 55-70 years in good health. In DNA, the CDR3 is TGTGCCAGCAGTGAATACACTAGCGGGGCTTGGGGGAGCTCCTACGAGCAGTACTTC. Amino acid sequence: CASSEYTSGAWGSSYEQYF.